These 26 T cell receptor beta chains originate from one sample sequenced in a study of blood T cell repertoires in COVID-19. The repertoire was sequenced with immunoSEQ multiplex PCR; TCRdb's copy has only in-frame clones and lacks some. Of about 240,000 clones listed, approximately 86% are singletons. Sequenced sample: PBMCs or T cells enriched from blood (not recorded which). These receptors came from a woman aged 35 to 49 with acute COVID-19.

V and J are TRBV4-1 and TRBJ2-7; 8 nucleotides align to TRBD1. V shed 6 bases and J 3 bases; nucleotides not matched to a gene: 10. The CDR3 is 15 residues long. Germline loops: CDR1 MGHRA, CDR2 YSYEKL. CDR3: CASRSVPGQVYEQYF. The CDR3 region has the DNA TGCGCCAGCAGATCCGTTCCGGGACAGGTCTACGAGCAGTACTTC.

This clone was observed a handful of times. The V call is TRBV3-1 (or the pseudogene TRBV3-2), the J call TRBJ2-2; TRBD2 might be the D (5 bases). The CDR3 totals 17 residues. Germline lookup yields CDR1 LGHDT and CDR2 YNNKEL (reference sequence). Trimming pared 3 bases from V and 3 bases from J, leaving 17 bases between. CDR3 region: CASSHQLGGQDTGELFF. The CDR3 bases are TGTGCCAGCAGCCACCAGCTTGGAGGTCAGGACACCGGGGAGCTGTTTTTT.

J is TRBJ2-3 and V is TRBV20-1; the match to TRBD1 covers 8 bases. This CDR3 comprises 16 residues. J gave up 1 base and V 3 bases, and 9 bases lay outside the gene matches. The germline V gene encodes CDR1 DFQATT and CDR2 SNEGSKA (reference sequence). CDR3 region: CSASAGQAVGTDTQYF. The CDR3 DNA sequence: TGCAGTGCTAGTGCGGGACAGGCAGTCGGCACAGATACGCAGTATTTT.

V is TRBV5-6 and J is TRBJ2-1; TRBD2 matches 11 bases. This CDR3 contains 16 residues. The V and J ends lost 4 bases and 5 bases, in that order; junction bases with no gene match: 8. From germline, CDR1 is SGHDT and CDR2 YYEEEE. The DNA for the CDR3 is TGTGCCAGCAGCCGAAGACTAGCGGGATTCGACAATGAGCAGTTCTTC. As protein: CASSRRLAGFDNEQFF.

V usage is TRBV3-1 (or the pseudogene TRBV3-2) and J usage is TRBJ2-1; 7 bases agree with TRBD1. Germline V gene data show CDR1 as LGHDT and CDR2 as YNNKEL (reference sequence). Trimming took 3 bases from V and 1 from J; bases not matched to a gene: 3. The CDR3 sequence is 15 residues long. The CDR3 region has the DNA TGTGCCAGCAGCCAGGCGACAGGGTCCTACAATGAGCAGTTCTTC. Translating it yields CASSQATGSYNEQFF.

The J gene is TRBJ2-7, the V gene TRBV7-8, with 10 bases aligning to TRBD2. V dropped 4 bases and J dropped 5; count of bases not matched to a gene: 8. The CDR3 spans 15 residues. The germline V gene has CDR1 SGHVS and CDR2 FQNEAQ. CDR3 sequence reads: CASSSLAGANHEQYF. CDR3 in DNA: TGTGCCAGCAGCTCCCTAGCGGGAGCGAACCACGAGCAGTACTTC.

The gene calls are TRBV6-5 and TRBJ2-5; 9 bases agree with TRBD1. Unmatched junction bases numbered 8, after V lost 7 bases and J lost 5 bases. The CDR3 totals 14 residues. Per the germline V gene, CDR1 is MNHEY and CDR2 is SVGAGI. The CDR3 DNA is TGTGCCAGCAAGCCGGGACAGGGCAGCGAGACCCAGTACTTC. Protein: CASKPGQGSETQYF.

The V call is TRBV3-1 (or the pseudogene TRBV3-2), the J call TRBJ1-1, with TRBD1 as a possible D gene (5 bases). V lost 6 bases and J lost 4, with 27 bases in between. The germline V gene encodes CDR1 LGHDT and CDR2 YNNKEL (reference sequence). The CDR3 consists of 18 residues. CDR3 sequence (DNA): TGTGCCAGCAGACCCCCTCCGTTCTCCGGGGGAAGGGGCACTGAAGCTTTCTTT. Translation gives CASRPPPFSGGRGTEAFF.

This clone is a singleton in its sample. Other DNA sequences in the sample encode the same CDR3. The CDR3 spells CASSIPTGSGNTIYF. In nucleotides, the CDR3 is TGTGCCAGTAGTATCCCGACAGGCTCTGGAAACACCATATATTTT. The chain recombines TRBV19 with TRBJ1-3; D is possibly TRBD1 (6 bases). The CDR3 contains 15 residues. The V end lost 3 bases, the J end lost 0 bases, and 9 bases lay between the germline ends. CDR1 and CDR2 from the germline V gene are LNHDA and SQIVND (reference sequence).

CDR3 region: CASSFTTSGYSYEQYF. As DNA, the CDR3 is TGTGCCAGCAGCTTCACTACTAGCGGATATTCCTACGAGCAGTACTTC. The V call is TRBV5-4, the J call TRBJ2-7, with 8 bases identical to TRBD2. Looked up from germline, CDR1 is SGHNT and CDR2 is YYREEE (reference sequence). V lost 2 bases, J lost 1 base, and 8 bases stayed unmatched. This CDR3 spans 16 amino acids.

In the case of this clone: This sample also contains other DNA sequences that code for the same CDR3. The chain has TRBV12-5 and TRBJ2-3; the match to TRBD1 covers 7 bases. V was pared by 6 bases and J by 6 bases, with 3 bases of the junction left unmatched. CDR3 length: 12 amino acids. Looked up from germline, CDR1 is LGHNT and CDR2 is FRNRAP. CDR3 DNA: TGTGCTAGTGGAACAGGGGCGGATACGCAGTATTTT. It is translated as CASGTGADTQYF.

The chain couples TRBV15 to TRBJ2-7; 15 nucleotides agree with TRBD2. Trimming took 4 bases from V and 6 from J; bases not matched to a gene: 7. CDR3 length equals 16 residues. From germline, CDR1 is LNHNV and CDR2 YYDKDF (reference sequence). This CDR3 is CATSNYMGLAGGEQYF. CDR3 bases: TGTGCCACCAGCAATTACATGGGACTAGCGGGAGGCGAGCAGTACTTC.

There are a few counts of this clone. The V and J genes are TRBV10-3 and TRBJ1-1; 7 positions match TRBD1. The CDR3 covers 15 residues. Germline CDR1 is ENHRY and CDR2 is SYGVKD. V gave up 0 bases and J gave up 1 base; unmatched junction bases: 2. Here the CDR3 reads CAISESGTANTEAFF. The CDR3 bases are TGTGCCATCAGTGAGTCCGGGACAGCGAACACTGAAGCTTTCTTT.

V gene TRBV19 combines with J gene TRBJ2-3; 7 bases agree with TRBD2. Germline V gene sequence: CDR1 LNHDA, CDR2 SQIVND (reference sequence). There are 13 residues in the CDR3. V was clipped by 3 bases and J by 4 bases; unmatched bases: 1. In nucleotides, the CDR3 is TGTGCCAGTAGTATTGGGGGGGCAGATACGCAGTATTTT. Protein product: CASSIGGADTQYF.

The count of this clone is one. The rearrangement links TRBV18 to TRBJ1-5; 9 bases align to TRBD1. Germline trimming cut 3 bases from V and 3 bases from J; bases unmatched to any gene: 6. The germline CDR1 and CDR2 sequences are KGHSH and LQKENI. The CDR3 consists of 16 residues. CDR3 amino acids: CASSPGTGINNQPQHF. The CDR3 DNA is TGTGCCAGCTCACCCGGGACAGGGATTAACAATCAGCCCCAGCATTTT.

V usage is TRBV6-5 and J usage is TRBJ2-1, with 8 bases aligning to TRBD1. Germline V gives CDR1 MNHEY, CDR2 SVGAGI. The V and J ends lost 8 bases and 8 bases, in that order; junction bases with no gene match: 8. This CDR3 contains 13 residues. The CDR3 coding sequence is TGTGCCAGCCCCGGACAGGGAAAAGATGAGCAGTTCTTC. Translation: CASPGQGKDEQFF.

J is TRBJ2-7 and V is TRBV13, with D perhaps matching TRBD1 (7 bases). V lost 8 bases and J 6 bases, leaving 17 bases between the germline ends. In germline, CDR1 is PRHDT, CDR2 FYEKMQ (reference sequence). This CDR3 region has 13 residues. CDR3 amino acids: CASDQGGLREQYF. The CDR3 region has the DNA TGTGCCAGCGACCAGGGGGGACTCCGCGAGCAGTACTTC.

The V and J genes are TRBV11-3 and TRBJ1-3, with unresolved D. This CDR3 has 14 amino acids. Germline V gives CDR1 SGHNT, CDR2 YENEEA. Trimming cost V 3 bases and J 7 bases, with 13 bases left between them. The CDR3, as DNA: TGTGCCAGCAGCTTGCCTCAACCGGGGAACACCATATATTTT. The encoded protein is CASSLPQPGNTIYF.

V and J are TRBV2 and TRBJ2-5; maybe TRBD1 (5 bases). Germline values: CDR1 SNHLY, CDR2 FYNNEI. This CDR3 is built from 13 residues. Between the trimmed V and J ends, which lost 7 bases and 3 bases, there was a span of 12 bases. The CDR3 here is CASKGLSEETQYF. As DNA, the CDR3 is TGTGCCAGCAAGGGGCTGTCGGAAGAGACCCAGTACTTC.

V and J are TRBV7-6 and TRBJ2-7, with 10 bases that match TRBD1. From germline, CDR1 is SGHVS and CDR2 FNYEAQ. The CDR3 length is 14 residues. J gave up 4 bases and V 3 bases, and 3 bases lay outside the gene matches. In DNA form, the CDR3 reads TGTGCCAGCAGCTTGACAGGGGGCGAGTACGAGCAGTACTTC. Protein: CASSLTGGEYEQYF.

In this sample, this clone turned up many times. This chain joins TRBV6-2 or TRBV6-3 and TRBJ1-2; no clear D gene. Germline V gene data show CDR1 as MNHEY and CDR2 as SVGEGT. The CDR3 extends over 13 amino acids. V lost 3 bases, J lost 2 bases, and 7 bases lay in between. The CDR3 DNA sequence: TGTGCCAGCAGTTATGGCAGGAACTATGGCTACACCTTC. It yields the protein CASSYGRNYGYTF.

The V and J genes are TRBV28 and TRBJ1-4; weak D call: TRBD1 (5 bases). This CDR3 has 14 residues. Trimming removed 3 bases from V and 5 bases from J, with 10 bases in between. Per the germline V gene, CDR1 is MDHEN and CDR2 is SYDVKM. CDR3 nucleotide sequence: TGTGCCAGCAGTTTTAGACAGTTAAATGAAAAACTGTTTTTT. Its protein is CASSFRQLNEKLFF.

The chain combines TRBV24-1 with TRBJ1-2; D is ambiguous. V shed 4 bases and J shed 4 bases, with 9 bases lying between them. The germline gives CDR1 KGHDR, CDR2 SFDVKD. There are 13 residues in the CDR3. The CDR3 here is CATSEGSTYGYTF. In nucleotides, the CDR3 is TGTGCCACCAGTGAGGGCAGTACCTATGGCTACACCTTC.

The CDR3 coding sequence is TGCGCCAGCAGCTTGGGGGCCGCAGGGGCCGACACTGAAGCTTTCTTT. Translation gives CASSLGAAGADTEAFF. The J gene is TRBJ1-1, the V gene TRBV5-1, with D maybe TRBD1 (6 bases). V was clipped by 0 bases and J by 3 bases, with 15 bases between them. Germline lookup yields CDR1 SGHRS and CDR2 YFSETQ. The CDR3 is 16 residues long.

V is TRBV9 and J is TRBJ2-7; D is perhaps TRBD2 (5 bases). V was trimmed by 0 bases and J by 0 bases, leaving 10 bases between them. CDR3 length: 15 residues. From germline, CDR1 is SGDLS and CDR2 YYNGEE. CDR3 region: CASSVGPTISYEQYF. In DNA, the CDR3 is TGTGCCAGCAGCGTAGGACCGACTATCTCCTACGAGCAGTACTTC.

The chain uses TRBV29-1 and TRBJ2-1; TRBD2 matches at 12 bases. This CDR3 has 14 residues. The germline CDR1 and CDR2 sequences are SQVTM and ANQGSEA. Trimming cost V 8 bases and J 8 bases; bases outside gene matches: 10. The CDR3 is CSSLTSGSKDEQFF. In nucleotides, the CDR3 is TGCAGCTCCCTGACTAGCGGGAGTAAGGATGAGCAGTTCTTC.